This TCR beta chain was sequenced for a study of blood T cell repertoires in COVID-19. Study details: PBMCs, B-cell-depleted T cells, or T cells were the source of the cDNA or gDNA that made up the material.

By its share, this clone is medium-sized. Assay used: immunoSEQ multiplex PCR; TCRdb lists only in-frame clones, some missing. The table records approximately 100,000 clones, over 55% of them present only once. CDR3 length: 16 amino acids. Germline values: CDR1 LNHDA, CDR2 SQIVND (reference sequence). After removal of 7 bases from V and 4 bases from J, the junction contained 12 bases not matched to a gene. The origin of this receptor is a human donor with acute or convalescent COVID-19. The donor label of this sample is uncertain. Specimen: peripheral blood. The chain recombines TRBV19 with TRBJ1-5; 8 bases align to TRBD1. CDR3 DNA sequence: TGTGCCAGTAAACCCGGACAGGGAAGGCTTAATCAGCCCCAGCATTTT. Amino acids: CASKPGQGRLNQPQHF.